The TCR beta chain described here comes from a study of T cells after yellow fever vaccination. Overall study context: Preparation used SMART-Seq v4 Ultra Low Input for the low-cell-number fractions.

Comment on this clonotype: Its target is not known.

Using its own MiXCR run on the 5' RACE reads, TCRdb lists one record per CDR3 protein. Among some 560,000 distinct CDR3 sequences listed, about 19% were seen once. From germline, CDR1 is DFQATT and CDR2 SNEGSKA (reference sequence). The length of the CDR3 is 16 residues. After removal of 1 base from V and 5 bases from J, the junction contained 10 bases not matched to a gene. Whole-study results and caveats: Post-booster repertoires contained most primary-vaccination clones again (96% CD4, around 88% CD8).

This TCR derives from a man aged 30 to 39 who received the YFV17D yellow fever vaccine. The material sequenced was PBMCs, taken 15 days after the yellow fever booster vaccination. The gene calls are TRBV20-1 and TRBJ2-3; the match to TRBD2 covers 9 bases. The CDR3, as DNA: TGCAGTGCTAGAGGCGCGGGAGGGGATATGGTAGATACGCAGTATTTT. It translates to CSARGAGGDMVDTQYF.